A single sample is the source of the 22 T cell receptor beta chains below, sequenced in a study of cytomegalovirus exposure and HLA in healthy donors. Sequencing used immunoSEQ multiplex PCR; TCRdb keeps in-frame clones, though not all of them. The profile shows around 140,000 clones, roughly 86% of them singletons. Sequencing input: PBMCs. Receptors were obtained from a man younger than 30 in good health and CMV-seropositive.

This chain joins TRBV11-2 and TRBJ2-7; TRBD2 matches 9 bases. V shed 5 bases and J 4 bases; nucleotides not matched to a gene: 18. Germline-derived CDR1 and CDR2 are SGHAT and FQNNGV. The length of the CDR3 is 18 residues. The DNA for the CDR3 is TGTGCCAGCAGCCCCCTCGGGAGGGCTAGCGGGACCAGATACGAGCAGTACTTC. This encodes CASSPLGRASGTRYEQYF.

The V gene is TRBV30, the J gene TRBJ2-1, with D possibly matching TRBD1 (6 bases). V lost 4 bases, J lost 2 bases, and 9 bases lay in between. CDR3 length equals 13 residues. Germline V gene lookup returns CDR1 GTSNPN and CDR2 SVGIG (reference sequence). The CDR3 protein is CAWNRATYNEQFF. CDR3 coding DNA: TGTGCCTGGAACAGGGCCACCTACAATGAGCAGTTCTTC.

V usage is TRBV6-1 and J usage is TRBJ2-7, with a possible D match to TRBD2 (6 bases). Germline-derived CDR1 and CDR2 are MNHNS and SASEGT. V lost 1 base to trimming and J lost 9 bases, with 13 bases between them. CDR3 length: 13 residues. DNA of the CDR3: TGTGCCAGCAGTGAAGGATGGCGCGGGGCGCAGTACTTC. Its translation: CASSEGWRGAQYF.

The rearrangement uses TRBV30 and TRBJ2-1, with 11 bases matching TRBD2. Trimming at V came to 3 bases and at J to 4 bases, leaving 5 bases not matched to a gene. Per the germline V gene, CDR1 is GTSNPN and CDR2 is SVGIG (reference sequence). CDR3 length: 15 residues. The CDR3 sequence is CAWRELAGAYNEQFF. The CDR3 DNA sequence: TGTGCCTGGAGGGAACTAGCGGGAGCTTACAATGAGCAGTTCTTC.

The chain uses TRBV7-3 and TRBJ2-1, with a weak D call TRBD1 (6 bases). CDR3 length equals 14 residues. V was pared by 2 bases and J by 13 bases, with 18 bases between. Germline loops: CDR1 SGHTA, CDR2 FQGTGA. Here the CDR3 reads CASSLVGDTTTQFF. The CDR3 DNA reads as TGTGCCAGCAGCTTAGTTGGGGACACAACCACCCAGTTCTTC.

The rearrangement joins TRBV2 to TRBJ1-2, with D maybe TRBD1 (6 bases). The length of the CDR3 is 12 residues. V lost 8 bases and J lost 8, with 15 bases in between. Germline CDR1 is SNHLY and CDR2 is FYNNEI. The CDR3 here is CASSTGLRGYTF. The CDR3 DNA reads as TGTGCCAGCTCCACAGGGCTCAGGGGCTACACCTTC.

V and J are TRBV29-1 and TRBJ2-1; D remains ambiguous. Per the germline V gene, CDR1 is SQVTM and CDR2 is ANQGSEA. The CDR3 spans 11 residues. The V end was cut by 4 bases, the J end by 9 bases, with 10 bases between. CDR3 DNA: TGCAGCGTTGTCCCCCCTAGTGAGCAGTTCTTC. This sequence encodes CSVVPPSEQFF.

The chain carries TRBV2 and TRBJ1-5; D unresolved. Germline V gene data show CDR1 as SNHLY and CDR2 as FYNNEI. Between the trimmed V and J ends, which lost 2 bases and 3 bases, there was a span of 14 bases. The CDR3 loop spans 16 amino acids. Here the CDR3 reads CASSERPLLANQPQHF. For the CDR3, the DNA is TGTGCCAGCAGTGAACGGCCCCTTTTAGCCAATCAGCCCCAGCATTTT.

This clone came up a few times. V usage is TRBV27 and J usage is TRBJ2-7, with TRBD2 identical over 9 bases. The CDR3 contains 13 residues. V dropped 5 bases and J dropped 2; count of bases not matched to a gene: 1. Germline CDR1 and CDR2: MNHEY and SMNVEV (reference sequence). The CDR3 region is CASSQREAYEQYF. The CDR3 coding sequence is TGTGCCAGCAGTCAGCGGGAGGCCTACGAGCAGTACTTC.

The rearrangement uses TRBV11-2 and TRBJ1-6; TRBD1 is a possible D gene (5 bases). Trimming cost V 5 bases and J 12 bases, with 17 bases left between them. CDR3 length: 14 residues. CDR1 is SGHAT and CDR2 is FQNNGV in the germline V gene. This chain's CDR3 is CASSRGLDGQPLHF. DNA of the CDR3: TGTGCCAGCAGCCGGGGGTTGGACGGTCAACCCCTCCACTTT. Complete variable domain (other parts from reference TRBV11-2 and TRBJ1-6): EAGVAQSPRYKIIEKRQSVAFWCNPISGHATLYWYQQILGQGPKLLIQFQNNGVVDDSQLPKDRFSAERLKGVDSTLKIQPAKLEDSAVYLCASSRGLDGQPLHFGNGTRLTVT.

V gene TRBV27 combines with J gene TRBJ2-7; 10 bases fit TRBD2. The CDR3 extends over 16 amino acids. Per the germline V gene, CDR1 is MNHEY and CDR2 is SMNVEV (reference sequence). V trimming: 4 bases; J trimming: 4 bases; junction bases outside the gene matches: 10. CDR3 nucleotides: TGTGCCAGCAGTTCCCTAGCGGGGGAGATAGTATACGAGCAGTACTTC. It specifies CASSSLAGEIVYEQYF.

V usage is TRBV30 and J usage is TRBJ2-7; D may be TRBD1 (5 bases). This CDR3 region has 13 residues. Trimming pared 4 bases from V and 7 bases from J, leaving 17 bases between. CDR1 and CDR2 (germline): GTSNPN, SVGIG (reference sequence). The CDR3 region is CAWNRRQGGEQYF. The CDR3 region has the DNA TGTGCCTGGAACCGTCGGCAGGGCGGAGAGCAGTACTTC.

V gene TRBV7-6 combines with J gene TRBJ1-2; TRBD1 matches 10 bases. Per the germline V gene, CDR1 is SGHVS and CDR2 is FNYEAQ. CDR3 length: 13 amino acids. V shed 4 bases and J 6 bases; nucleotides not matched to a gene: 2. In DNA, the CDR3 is TGTGCCAGCAGCTCCGGGACAGGGGATGGCTACACCTTC. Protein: CASSSGTGDGYTF.

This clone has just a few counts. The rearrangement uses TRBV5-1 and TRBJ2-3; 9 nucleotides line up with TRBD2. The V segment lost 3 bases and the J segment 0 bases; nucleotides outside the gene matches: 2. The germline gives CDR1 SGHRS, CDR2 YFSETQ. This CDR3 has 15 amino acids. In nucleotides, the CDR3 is TGCGCCAGCAGCTCTCTAGCGGGAAGCACAGATACGCAGTATTTT. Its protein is CASSSLAGSTDTQYF.

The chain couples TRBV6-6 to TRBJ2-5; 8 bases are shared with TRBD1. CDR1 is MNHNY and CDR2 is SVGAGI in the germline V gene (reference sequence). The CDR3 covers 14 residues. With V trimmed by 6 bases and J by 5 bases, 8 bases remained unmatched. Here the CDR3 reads CASRNQGAGETQYF. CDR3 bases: TGTGCCAGCAGGAACCAGGGGGCAGGGGAGACCCAGTACTTC.

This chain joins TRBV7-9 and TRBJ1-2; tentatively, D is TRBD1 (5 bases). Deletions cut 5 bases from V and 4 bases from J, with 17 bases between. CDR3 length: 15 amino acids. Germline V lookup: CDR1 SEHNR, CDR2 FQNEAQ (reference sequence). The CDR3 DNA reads TGTGCCAGCAGCATCGGACACAGGAACCCCTATGGCTACACCTTC. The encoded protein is CASSIGHRNPYGYTF.

CDR3 amino acids: CASSPGQGNYGYTF. The CDR3 DNA is TGTGCCAGCAGCCCTGGACAGGGAAACTATGGCTACACCTTC. The chain uses TRBV5-4 and TRBJ1-2, with 8 nucleotides matching TRBD1. The CDR3 spans 14 residues. Germline V CDR1 and CDR2: SGHNT, YYREEE (reference sequence). The V segment lost 4 bases and the J segment 2 bases; nucleotides outside the gene matches: 4.

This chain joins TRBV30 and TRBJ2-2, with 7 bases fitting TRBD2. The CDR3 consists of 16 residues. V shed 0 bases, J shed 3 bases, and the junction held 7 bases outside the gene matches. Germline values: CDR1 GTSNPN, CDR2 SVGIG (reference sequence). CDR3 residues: CAWSVLVAGDTGELFF. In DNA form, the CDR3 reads TGTGCCTGGAGTGTACTAGTTGCGGGAGACACCGGGGAGCTGTTTTTT.

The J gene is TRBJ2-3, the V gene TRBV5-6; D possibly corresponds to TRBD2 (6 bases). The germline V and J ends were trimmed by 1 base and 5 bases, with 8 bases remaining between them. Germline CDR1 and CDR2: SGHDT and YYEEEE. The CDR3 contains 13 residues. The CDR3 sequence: CASSLTGEDTQYF. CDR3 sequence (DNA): TGTGCCAGCAGCTTGACGGGAGAAGATACGCAGTATTTT.

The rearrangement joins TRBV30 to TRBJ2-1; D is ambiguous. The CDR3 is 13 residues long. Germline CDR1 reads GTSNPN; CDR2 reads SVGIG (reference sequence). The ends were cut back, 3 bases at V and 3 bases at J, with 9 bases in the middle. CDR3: CAWSVLDYNEQFF. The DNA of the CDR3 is TGTGCCTGGAGCGTCCTAGACTACAATGAGCAGTTCTTC.

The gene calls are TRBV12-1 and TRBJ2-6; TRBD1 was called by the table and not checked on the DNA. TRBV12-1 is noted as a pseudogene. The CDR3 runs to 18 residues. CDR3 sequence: CASSPWTVGASGANVLTF. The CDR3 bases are TGTGCCAGCAGCCCTTGGACAGTAGGAGCTTCTGGGGCCAACGTCCTGACTTTC.

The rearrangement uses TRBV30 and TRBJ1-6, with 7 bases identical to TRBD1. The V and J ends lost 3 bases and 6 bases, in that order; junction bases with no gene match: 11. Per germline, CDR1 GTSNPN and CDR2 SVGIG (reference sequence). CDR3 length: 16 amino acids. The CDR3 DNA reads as TGTGCCTGGAGACCCCCCACTGGGACAGTTAATTCACCCCTCCACTTT. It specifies CAWRPPTGTVNSPLHF.